This T cell receptor (beta chain) was sequenced for a study of blood T cell repertoires in COVID-19. Study processing details: Amplification of reference gene primers was used by the study to estimate nucleated cell counts. Sequencing used immunoSEQ multiplex PCR; TCRdb keeps in-frame clones, though not all of them. V and J calls and clone size are given by that table; D and trimming were obtained from the DNA. Of tens of thousands of clones listed, around 90% are singletons. The V end was cut by 2 bases, the J end by 0 bases, with 7 bases between. This CDR3 spans 14 amino acids. Per germline, CDR1 MNHNY and CDR2 SVGAGI (reference sequence).

This chain joins TRBV6-6 and TRBJ1-1, with no clear D. This receptor was identified in a human donor with acute or convalescent COVID-19. The donor label of this sample is uncertain. Material for sequencing was peripheral blood. The DNA of the CDR3 is TGTGCCAGCAGTTACGCAGGATTGAACACTGAAGCTTTCTTT. This encodes CASSYAGLNTEAFF.